This paragraph reports one TCR beta chain. Its antigen is as yet unknown. Libraries were prepared by immunoSEQ multiplex PCR; TCRdb keeps only in-frame clonotypes and omits some of them. This sample has under 40,000 clones, with roughly 97% found just once. V was trimmed by 2 bases and J by 3 bases, leaving 13 bases between them. Germline V gives CDR1 SGHAT, CDR2 FQNNGV. The CDR3 covers 16 residues. This entry comes from a study of monozygotic twins with cystic fibrosis. Study-wide results and limits: Monozygotic CF twin pairs shared significantly more nucleotide-identical clonotypes than unrelated CF individuals did.

Sequenced input: blood. The receptor's source is a girl under 10 years old with cystic fibrosis. This chain uses TRBV11-2 with TRBJ2-2; D assignment may be TRBD1 or TRBD2 (5 bases each). The CDR3 coding sequence is TGTGCCAGCAGCTTAAGAGGGACCCCCCACACCGGGGAGCTGTTTTTT. Amino acids: CASSLRGTPHTGELFF.